The rows below give T cell receptor beta chains drawn from one sample of a study of metastatic and nonmetastatic thyroid tumors. MiXCR re-clonotyped the PCR reads for TCRdb. The sample gives roughly 32,000 clones, around 7% of which show up once; just under 45% is in the top ten. Material: blood. These TCRs come from a female donor with papillary thyroid cancer or a benign thyroid nodule (not recorded which). Some clones in this sample may be carry-over from other donors' samples. Both conserved end residues are part of each CDR3. A D gene is named only where the DNA matches it firmly. Not all rows give a size; the values are once, few, many and, for expanded clones, a class.

D gene: -
J gene: TRBJ1-6
clone size: many
V gene: TRBV7-2
CDR3 DNA: TGTGCCAGCAACAACAGGGTTTATAATTCACCCCTCCACTTT
CDR3 protein: CASNNRVYNSPLHF

D gene: TRBD1
J gene: TRBJ2-7
clone size: many
V gene: TRBV11-2
CDR3 DNA: TGTGCCAGCAGCTCCCGGGACAGGGGGCTATACGAGCAGTACTTC
CDR3 protein: CASSSRDRGLYEQYF

D gene: -
J gene: TRBJ1-2
clone size: many
V gene: TRBV20-1
CDR3 DNA: TGCAGTGGGTGGAACTATGGCTACACCTTC
CDR3 protein: CSGWNYGYTF

D gene: TRBD2
J gene: TRBJ2-3
clone size: many
V gene: TRBV6-6
CDR3 DNA: TGTGCCAGCAGTTACTCTAAGACTAGCGGGAGCACAGATACGCAGTATTTT
CDR3 protein: CASSYSKTSGSTDTQYF

D gene: -
J gene: TRBJ2-1
clone size: many
V gene: TRBV2
CDR3 DNA: TGTGCCAGCAGGGGGGACCCCAGTTCATCCCCTTCTAACTTC
CDR3 protein: CASRGDPSSSPSNF

D gene: TRBD2
J gene: TRBJ2-5
clone size: many
V gene: TRBV2
CDR3 DNA: TGTGCCAGCAGTCCGGGGGGGCCCCGGGAGACCCAGTACTTC
CDR3 protein: CASSPGGPRETQYF

D gene: -
J gene: TRBJ1-1
clone size: many
V gene: TRBV29-1
CDR3 DNA: TGCAGCGCCGTCGGATCGGCTGGCACTGAAGCTTTCTTT
CDR3 protein: CSAVGSAGTEAFF

D gene: -
J gene: TRBJ2-2
clone size: many
V gene: TRBV3-1
CDR3 DNA: TGTGCCAGCAGCCGGGGTGGGGAGCTGTTTTTT
CDR3 protein: CASSRGGELFF

D gene: TRBD1
J gene: TRBJ2-1
clone size: many
V gene: TRBV10-3
CDR3 DNA: TGTGCCATCAGTGGACAGGGGGACTACAATGAGCAGTTCTTC
CDR3 protein: CAISGQGDYNEQFF

D gene: -
J gene: TRBJ2-2
clone size: many
V gene: TRBV11-3
CDR3 DNA: TGTGCCAGCAGTTGGGACGCCGGCACCGGGGAGCTGTTTTTT
CDR3 protein: CASSWDAGTGELFF

D gene: TRBD1
J gene: TRBJ1-2
clone size: many
V gene: TRBV7-2
CDR3 DNA: TGTGCCAGCAGCTTTAGAAGGGGGCGGAACTATGGCTACACCTTC
CDR3 protein: CASSFRRGRNYGYTF

D gene: TRBD1
J gene: TRBJ1-5
clone size: many
V gene: TRBV28
CDR3 DNA: TGTGCCAGCAGTTCGGGGACAGGTAATCAGCCCCAGCATTTT
CDR3 protein: CASSSGTGNQPQHF

D gene: -
J gene: TRBJ2-2
clone size: -
V gene: TRBV28
CDR3 DNA: TGTGCCAGCAGACCTCCGGTGGGAAACACCGTGGAGCTGTTTTTT
CDR3 protein: CASRPPVGNTVELFF

D gene: -
J gene: TRBJ2-7
clone size: many
V gene: TRBV28
CDR3 DNA: TGTGCCAGCAGTCCCCAGCCGGGAATGGGATCCTACGAGCAGTACTTC
CDR3 protein: CASSPQPGMGSYEQYF

D gene: TRBD2
J gene: TRBJ2-7
clone size: -
V gene: TRBV2
CDR3 DNA: TGTGCCAGCAGCTCGCCTGGACTAGCGGGAGACGAGCAGTACTTC
CDR3 protein: CASSSPGLAGDEQYF

D gene: TRBD1
J gene: TRBJ1-4
clone size: many
V gene: TRBV15
CDR3 DNA: TGTGCCACCAGCAACCAACGACAGGGGGCGGATGAAAAACTGTTTTTT
CDR3 protein: CATSNQRQGADEKLFF

D gene: -
J gene: TRBJ1-2
clone size: many
V gene: TRBV4-1
CDR3 DNA: TGCGCCAGCAGCCAAGTTGAGGGTTGGGGCTACACCTTC
CDR3 protein: CASSQVEGWGYTF

D gene: -
J gene: TRBJ2-7
clone size: many
V gene: TRBV5-1
CDR3 DNA: TGCGCCAGCAGCTTGGCACTAACCTACGAGCAGTACTTC
CDR3 protein: CASSLALTYEQYF

D gene: TRBD2
J gene: TRBJ2-3
clone size: many
V gene: TRBV6-5
CDR3 DNA: TGTGCCAGCAGTCTAAGAGGAAGCGGGAGTGGCACAGATACGCAGTATTTT
CDR3 protein: CASSLRGSGSGTDTQYF

D gene: TRBD2
J gene: TRBJ2-3
clone size: many
V gene: TRBV4-3
CDR3 DNA: TGCGCCAGCAGCCAAGATTCAGGGACTAGCGGGGACACAGATACGCAGTATTTT
CDR3 protein: CASSQDSGTSGDTDTQYF